A selection of T cell receptor beta chains follows, all from one sample in a study of OX40 agonist ivuxolimab in advanced cancers. The assay was immunoSEQ multiplex PCR, and TCRdb's table has in-frame clones only and misses some. Of over 20,000 clones in the sample, roughly 75% were seen once. Sequenced here: CD4+ or CD8+ T cells sorted from blood, sampled in a trial of the OX40 agonist ivuxolimab. The receptors were gathered from an adult with an advanced solid tumor such as melanoma, head and neck, liver or kidney cancer. Both conserved end residues are part of each CDR3. Fields, in order: D gene, V gene, J gene, clone size, CDR3 DNA, CDR3 protein. D genes are given only for firm matches. Rows give clone size only sometimes, using once, few, many, or a class for an expanded clone.

>.|TRBV27|TRBJ2-7|.
TGTGCCAGCAGCTTGTGGGGGGAGCAGTACTTC
CASSLWGEQYF
>.|TRBV5-1|TRBJ1-2|medium-sized
TGCGCCAGCAGCTTGGATACCGGGTTCTCTCGCTACACCTTC
CASSLDTGFSRYTF
>TRBD2|TRBV5-8|TRBJ2-5|.
TGTGCCAGCAGCTTGAGGGGTCTAGCGGGGGTTGAGACCCAGTACTTC
CASSLRGLAGVETQYF
>TRBD1|TRBV7-3|TRBJ2-2|.
TGTGCCAGCTCTTTTCTAGCAGCTGGACAGGGGTCCACCGGGGAGCTGTTTTTT
CASSFLAAGQGSTGELFF
>.|TRBV5-5|TRBJ1-2|few
TGTGCCAGCAGCTTGGACGGTACCTATGGCTACACCTTC
CASSLDGTYGYTF
>TRBD1|TRBV18|TRBJ1-1|few
TGTGCCAGCTCAGAACAGGGGACTGAAGCTTTCTTT
CASSEQGTEAFF
>TRBD2|TRBV29-1|TRBJ2-3|few
TGCAGCGTTGGGGGAGCGGGAGATAACACAGATACGCAGTATTTT
CSVGGAGDNTDTQYF
>.|TRBV23-1|TRBJ1-5|.
TGCGCCAGCAGTCACCGGGAGGATAGCAATCAGCCCCAGCATTTT
CASSHREDSNQPQHF
>TRBD2|TRBV5-1|TRBJ2-7|.
TGCGCCAGCAGCTTGGACTGGCGGGGGAGCTCCTACGAGCAGTACTTC
CASSLDWRGSSYEQYF
>.|TRBV7-3|TRBJ1-5|few
TGTGCCAGCAGCTCCGATTGTCAGCCCCAGCATTTT
CASSSDCQPQHF
>.|TRBV19|TRBJ1-1|few
TGTGCCAGTAGTATAGAAGGGACAAGGTCAGCTTTCTTT
CASSIEGTRSAFF
>.|TRBV29-1|TRBJ2-2|once
TGCAGCGTTGAACGGACAGCGAACACCGGGGAGCTGTTTTTT
CSVERTANTGELFF
>.|TRBV10-2|TRBJ2-7|.
TGCGCCAGCAGCAGGGATAGGTACGAGCAGTACTTC
CASSRDRYEQYF
>TRBD2|TRBV6-6|TRBJ2-5|once
TGTGCCACCCACGTGGGCGGGGGAGGTCAAGAGACCCAGTACTTC
CATHVGGGGQETQYF
>TRBD1|TRBV6-6|TRBJ1-6|.
TGTGCCAGTTGGGACAGGGAAACTTCACCCCTCCACTTT
CASWDRETSPLHF
>.|TRBV28|TRBJ1-5|.
TGTGCCAGCAGTTTCGGGAGGGGCAGGGGAGGACAGCCCCAGCATTTT
CASSFGRGRGGQPQHF
>.|TRBV5-1|TRBJ2-5|.
TGCGCCAGCAGCTTAGAAGGCCCGAAAGAGACCCAGTACTTC
CASSLEGPKETQYF
>.|TRBV14|TRBJ2-5|.
TGTGCCAGCAGCCAAGGTATCCAAGAGACCCAGTACTTC
CASSQGIQETQYF
>.|TRBV11-3|TRBJ2-7|.
TGTGCCAGCAGCTTAGGTCCAGGCTCCTACGAGCAGTACTTC
CASSLGPGSYEQYF
>.|TRBV7-8|TRBJ2-7|.
TGTGCCAGCAGCTTACGGGACTCCTACTACGAGCAGTACTTC
CASSLRDSYYEQYF
>TRBD2|TRBV30|TRBJ2-5|.
TGTGCCGCAAGCCGACTAGCGGGGGGTGAGACCCAGTACTTC
CAASRLAGGETQYF
>TRBD2|TRBV4-2|TRBJ2-2|once
TGTGCCAGCAGCCAAATGGCGGGGGGGCCTACCGGGGAGCTGTTTTTT
CASSQMAGGPTGELFF
>.|TRBV11-2|TRBJ2-3|few
TGTGCCAGCAGCTTAGGTTTATCTCACACAGATACGCAGTATTTT
CASSLGLSHTDTQYF
>TRBD1|TRBV4-1|TRBJ1-2|.
TGCGCCAGCAGCCGGAGAGACAGGGACGTCTTAGACACCTTC
CASSRRDRDVLDTF
>.|TRBV5-4|TRBJ2-5|.
TGTGCCAGCAGCCTGGGGCCTAGTAGCGAAGAGACCCAGTACTTC
CASSLGPSSEETQYF
>.|TRBV6-1|TRBJ2-7|.
TGTGCCAGCAGTCCTCTGGGGGCGGACTCCTACGAGCAGTACTTC
CASSPLGADSYEQYF
>.|TRBV7-2|TRBJ1-4|once
TGTGCCAGCAGCCGGACGGGGGAAAAACTGTTTTTT
CASSRTGEKLFF
>.|TRBV5-5|TRBJ1-3|.
TGTGCCAGCAGCTTGCAGCGGAATCCGGGAAACACCATATATTTT
CASSLQRNPGNTIYF
>TRBD1|TRBV5-1|TRBJ1-2|once
TGCGCCACTACCGGGACAGGGAATGGCTACACCTTC
CATTGTGNGYTF
>TRBD1|TRBV29-1|TRBJ2-7|.
TGCAGCGTTGAAGATGTACAGGGGAAGGGAACCTACGAGCAGTACTTC
CSVEDVQGKGTYEQYF
>.|TRBV28|TRBJ1-5|.
TGTGCCAGCAGTTTACGACAGTTGAATCAGCCCCAGCATTTT
CASSLRQLNQPQHF
>.|TRBV20-1|TRBJ1-2|.
TGCAGTGCCTCTGACTATGGCTACACCTTC
CSASDYGYTF
>.|TRBV28|TRBJ1-2|once
TGTGCCAGCAGTTTCCCCGCTTTATATGGCTACACCTTC
CASSFPALYGYTF
>.|TRBV18|TRBJ2-5|.
TGTGCCAGCTCTTCGGGGGGGACAGGAGAGACCCAGTACTTC
CASSSGGTGETQYF
>TRBD2|TRBV5-6|TRBJ2-7|.
TGTGCCAGCAGCGGGACTAGCGGGCCAAAGTACTTC
CASSGTSGPKYF